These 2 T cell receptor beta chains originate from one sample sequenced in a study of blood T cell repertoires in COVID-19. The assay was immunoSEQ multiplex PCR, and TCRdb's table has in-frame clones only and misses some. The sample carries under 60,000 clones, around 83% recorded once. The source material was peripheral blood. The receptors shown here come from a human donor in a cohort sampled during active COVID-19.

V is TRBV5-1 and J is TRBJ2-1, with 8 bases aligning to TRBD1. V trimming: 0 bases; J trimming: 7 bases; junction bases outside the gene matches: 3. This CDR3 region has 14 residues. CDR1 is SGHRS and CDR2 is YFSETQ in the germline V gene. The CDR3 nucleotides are TGCGCCAGCAGCTTGGACAGGGGGGTGAATGAGCAGTTCTTC. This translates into CASSLDRGVNEQFF.

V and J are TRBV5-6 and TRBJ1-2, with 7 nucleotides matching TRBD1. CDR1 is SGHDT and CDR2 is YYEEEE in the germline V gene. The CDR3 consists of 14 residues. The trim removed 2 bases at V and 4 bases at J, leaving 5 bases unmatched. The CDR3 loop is CASSFSGGFYGYTF. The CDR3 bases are TGTGCCAGCAGCTTTTCAGGGGGATTCTATGGCTACACCTTC.